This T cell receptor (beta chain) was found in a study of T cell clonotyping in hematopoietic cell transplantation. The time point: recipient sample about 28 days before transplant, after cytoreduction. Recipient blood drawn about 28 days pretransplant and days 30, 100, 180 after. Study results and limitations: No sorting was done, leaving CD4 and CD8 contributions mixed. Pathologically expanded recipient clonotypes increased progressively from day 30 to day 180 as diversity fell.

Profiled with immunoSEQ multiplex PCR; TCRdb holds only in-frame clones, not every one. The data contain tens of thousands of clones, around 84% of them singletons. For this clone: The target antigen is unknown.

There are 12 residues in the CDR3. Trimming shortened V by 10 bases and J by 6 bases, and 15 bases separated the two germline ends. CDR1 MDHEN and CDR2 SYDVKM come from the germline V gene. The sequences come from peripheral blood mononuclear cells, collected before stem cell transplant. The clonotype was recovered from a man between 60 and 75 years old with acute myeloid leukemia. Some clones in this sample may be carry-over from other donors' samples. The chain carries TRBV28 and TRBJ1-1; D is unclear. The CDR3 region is CAISSGVAEAFF. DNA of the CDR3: TGTGCCATCTCCTCCGGGGTGGCTGAAGCTTTCTTT.